What follows are 14 T cell receptor beta chains derived from one specimen sequenced in a study of T cells in localized non-small cell lung cancer. The method was immunoSEQ multiplex PCR; TCRdb's version includes in-frame clones alone and lacks a portion of them. This sample has roughly 30,000 clones, with roughly 91% found just once. This sample comprised peripheral blood, obtained before any cancer treatment. All receptors derive from a female donor aged 60 or older with stage III squamous cell lung carcinoma.

The chain links TRBV2 to TRBJ2-7, with 7 bases fitting TRBD1. Germline CDR1 SNHLY, CDR2 FYNNEI. V lost 0 bases, J lost 3 bases, and 8 bases stayed unmatched. This CDR3 comprises 16 residues. The CDR3 protein is CASSEAAAGGLYEQYF. The CDR3 nucleotides are TGTGCCAGCAGTGAAGCTGCGGCAGGGGGTCTCTACGAGCAGTACTTC.

The chain carries TRBV28 and TRBJ1-5, with D perhaps TRBD1 (6 bases). The CDR3 sequence is 16 residues long. Trimming removed 4 bases from V and 0 bases from J, with 13 bases in between. Germline V gene sequence: CDR1 MDHEN, CDR2 SYDVKM. For the CDR3, the DNA is TGTGCCAGCAGTTCTACAGGGACGTATAGCAATCAGCCCCAGCATTTT. Translating it yields CASSSTGTYSNQPQHF.

The J gene is TRBJ2-5, the V gene TRBV9; D may be TRBD2 (5 bases). Germline V gives CDR1 SGDLS, CDR2 YYNGEE. This CDR3 is built from 15 residues. The ends were cut back, 0 bases at V and 1 base at J, with 10 bases in the middle. The CDR3 DNA sequence: TGTGCCAGCAGCGTAGCTACGGGGTTCCAAGAGACCCAGTACTTC. Protein product: CASSVATGFQETQYF.

The V and J genes are TRBV25-1 and TRBJ2-7; 9 bases match TRBD1. CDR1 and CDR2 (germline): MGHDK, SYGVNS. The CDR3 runs to 15 residues. Trimming at V came to 4 bases and at J to 6 bases, leaving 10 bases not matched to a gene. CDR3 loop: CASSGPRDREAEQYF. As DNA, the CDR3 is TGTGCCAGCAGTGGCCCCCGGGACAGGGAGGCCGAGCAGTACTTC.

This clone was seen more than once but under ten times. Here the CDR3 reads CASSYFGGLGEKLFF. The CDR3, as DNA: TGTGCCAGCAGTTACTTTGGGGGGCTTGGTGAAAAACTGTTTTTT. The J gene is TRBJ1-4, the V gene TRBV6-6; TRBD1 is a possible D gene (6 bases). The CDR3 is 15 residues long. The germline V gene encodes CDR1 MNHNY and CDR2 SVGAGI (reference sequence). Trimming removed 1 base at V and 7 bases at J, with 13 bases between.

Only one count was recorded for this clone. V usage is TRBV6-5 and J usage is TRBJ1-2, with D perhaps matching TRBD1 (5 bases). This CDR3 region has 13 residues. Germline loops: CDR1 MNHEY, CDR2 SVGAGI. V lost 2 bases and J lost 8, with 12 bases in between. Here the CDR3 DNA reads TGTGCCAGCAGTTACCGGGACGCCAAGGGCTACACCTTC. Translated, it gives CASSYRDAKGYTF.

This clone showed up just once. The CDR3 spells CARMTTGGGSNQPQHF. The CDR3 DNA follows: TGTGCCAGAATGACTACAGGGGGCGGCAGCAATCAGCCCCAGCATTTT. The chain has TRBV21-1 and TRBJ1-5; TRBD1 reflects the table's D call only, with no check against the DNA. TRBV21-1 is assigned pseudogene status. CDR3 size: 16 residues.

The V gene is TRBV27, the J gene TRBJ2-7; the match to TRBD1 covers 10 bases. This CDR3 is 20 amino acids long. V lost 5 bases, J lost 2 bases, and 21 bases stayed unmatched. Germline CDR1 MNHEY, CDR2 SMNVEV (reference sequence). The CDR3 DNA is TGTGCCAGCAGTCACCATGGGGCCGGGACAGGGGTTCGAAGGGCCTACGAGCAGTACTTC. As protein: CASSHHGAGTGVRRAYEQYF.

The rearrangement uses TRBV5-6 and TRBJ1-5; D is possibly TRBD1 (6 bases). The germline V gene has CDR1 SGHDT and CDR2 YYEEEE. The CDR3 contains 12 residues. V lost 8 bases, J lost 3 bases, and 9 bases lay in between. Written as DNA, the CDR3 is TGTGCCAGTCAGGGGAACAATCAGCCCCAGCATTTT. Amino acid sequence: CASQGNNQPQHF.

V usage is TRBV2 and J usage is TRBJ2-2; D is ambiguous. The length of the CDR3 is 13 residues. V lost 6 bases to trimming and J lost 3 bases, with 8 bases between them. Per germline, CDR1 SNHLY and CDR2 FYNNEI. CDR3 bases: TGTGCCAGCAGCACAGACGACACCGGGGAGCTGTTTTTT. Amino acids: CASSTDDTGELFF.

The rearrangement uses TRBV27 and TRBJ1-1; D perhaps matches TRBD1 (5 bases). This CDR3 region has 15 residues. The germline gives CDR1 MNHEY, CDR2 SMNVEV (reference sequence). Trimming left V 2 bases short and J 0 bases short, with 10 bases between. The CDR3 coding sequence is TGTGCCAGCAGTTTAACCAGGGAAATGAACACTGAAGCTTTCTTT. This codes for CASSLTREMNTEAFF.

This chain connects TRBV7-2 to TRBJ2-2; a possible D gene is TRBD2 (7 bases). Trimming left V 2 bases short and J 7 bases short, with 14 bases between. In germline, CDR1 is SGHTA, CDR2 FQGNSA. This CDR3 comprises 15 residues. CDR3 in DNA: TGTGCCAGCAGCTTACTTCGGGGGGCCGGCGGGGAGCTGTTTTTT. This translates into CASSLLRGAGGELFF. Using reference TRBV7-2 and TRBJ2-2 for the parts outside the CDR3, the full variable domain is GAGVSQSPSNKVTEKGKDVELRCDPISGHTALYWYRQSLGQGLEFLIYFQGNSAPDKSGLPSDRFSAERTGGSVSTLTIQRTQQEDSAVYLCASSLLRGAGGELFFGEGSRLTVL.

The chain employs TRBV9 and TRBJ2-1; 12 positions agree with TRBD2. The ends lost 4 bases at V and 7 bases at J; junction bases unmatched: 9. This CDR3 contains 16 residues. The germline V gene has CDR1 SGDLS and CDR2 YYNGEE. The CDR3 loop reads CASSSRLAGEPNEQFF. The CDR3 nucleotides are TGTGCCAGCAGCTCCCGACTAGCGGGAGAACCGAATGAGCAGTTCTTC.

The genes are TRBV27 and TRBJ2-4, with 10 nucleotides matching TRBD1. The CDR3 has 13 residues. Germline CDR1 reads MNHEY; CDR2 reads SMNVEV (reference sequence). V shed 8 bases and J 6 bases; nucleotides not matched to a gene: 4. DNA for the CDR3: TGTGCCAGCCGACAGGGGGCGGGAAACATTCAGTACTTC. Translating it yields CASRQGAGNIQYF.